These 27 T cell receptor beta chains were sequenced from one sample in a study of cytomegalovirus exposure and HLA in healthy donors. Primers: 60 Vbeta forward and 13 Jbeta reverse. TCRdb keeps only in-frame clones here, not all; method: immunoSEQ multiplex PCR. Here the sample spans some 210,000 clones, around 73% being singletons. Sample: PBMCs. All receptors derive from a male donor in good health and CMV-seronegative.

The chain combines TRBV2 with TRBJ2-1; D not certain. The CDR3 consists of 15 residues. The germline V gene encodes CDR1 SNHLY and CDR2 FYNNEI. V was trimmed by 3 bases and J by 9 bases, leaving 18 bases between them. This chain's CDR3 is CASSELVASVFEQFF. In DNA, the CDR3 is TGTGCCAGCAGTGAGCTTGTTGCGAGCGTTTTTGAGCAGTTCTTC.

The chain employs TRBV18 and TRBJ2-1; possibly TRBD2 for D (5 bases). The CDR3 has 17 residues. Germline V lookup: CDR1 KGHSH, CDR2 LQKENI. Trimming removed 3 bases at V and 0 bases at J, with 15 bases between. The CDR3 region has the DNA TGTGCCAGCTCACCCCTGCTAGCTGCTAGCTCCTACAATGAGCAGTTCTTC. Translated: CASSPLLAASSYNEQFF.

The chain couples TRBV5-3 to TRBJ1-5; no clear D gene. TRBV5-3 is labeled an ORF, and its function is uncertain. V was cut by 4 bases and J by 0 bases, with 14 bases left in between. The CDR3 has 16 residues. The CDR3 bases are TGTGCCAGAAGCCGTGAACGGACTTCTAGCAATCAGCCCCAGCATTTT. It codes for CARSRERTSSNQPQHF.

The genes are TRBV6-1 and TRBJ2-5; 9 bases are shared with TRBD1. The CDR3 totals 15 residues. The V segment lost 5 bases and the J segment 1 base; nucleotides outside the gene matches: 5. Germline CDR1 reads MNHNS; CDR2 reads SASEGT. The CDR3, as DNA: TGTGCCAGCAGTAACAGGGGGCCTTTCCAAGAGACCCAGTACTTC. It translates to CASSNRGPFQETQYF.

This chain uses TRBV7-3 with TRBJ2-1, with 9 bases fitting TRBD1. With 3 bases clipped from V and 6 bases from J, the junction kept 6 bases outside the gene matches. The CDR3 length is 15 residues. The V gene's germline CDR1 is SGHTA and CDR2 FQGTGA. The CDR3 region has the DNA TGTGCCAGCAGCTTGGGACAGGGCCTCCTCAATGAGCAGTTCTTC. As protein: CASSLGQGLLNEQFF.

The genes are TRBV15 and TRBJ2-7, with D perhaps TRBD2 (7 bases). The ends were cut back, 0 bases at V and 4 bases at J, with 10 bases in the middle. The CDR3 spans 14 residues. Germline CDR1 and CDR2: LNHNV and YYDKDF (reference sequence). DNA for the CDR3: TGTGCCACCAGCAGAGATAAGGGGGGGTACGAGCAGTACTTC. Protein sequence: CATSRDKGGYEQYF.

The rearrangement links TRBV5-1 to TRBJ2-7; D is uncertain. V was trimmed by 0 bases and J by 3 bases, leaving 4 bases between them. The CDR3 loop spans 12 amino acids. Looked up from germline, CDR1 is SGHRS and CDR2 is YFSETQ. The DNA for the CDR3 is TGCGCCAGCAGCTTGGACAACTACGAGCAGTACTTC. This sequence encodes CASSLDNYEQYF.

The V gene is TRBV5-1, the J gene TRBJ2-5; D is possibly TRBD1 (6 bases). Trimming removed 4 bases from V and 5 bases from J, with 21 bases in between. The CDR3 extends over 16 amino acids. Germline CDR1 SGHRS, CDR2 YFSETQ. The CDR3 here is CASSRGTRHVSETQYF. The DNA of the CDR3 is TGCGCCAGCAGCAGGGGGACGAGACACGTTAGCGAGACCCAGTACTTC.

Only one count was recorded for this clone. This chain connects TRBV21-1 to TRBJ2-1; TRBD2 is taken as the D call from the table, unchecked against the DNA. TRBV21-1 is a pseudogene segment. The CDR3 spans 11 residues. Here the CDR3 reads CAGDYRIEQFF. The CDR3 DNA sequence: TGTGCCGGAGACTATCGCATTGAGCAGTTCTTC.

The CDR3 protein is CASSMTGDEQFF. The CDR3 region has the DNA TGTGCCAGTAGTATGACAGGGGATGAGCAGTTCTTC. The rearrangement links TRBV19 to TRBJ2-1; 8 bases are shared with TRBD1. Per germline, CDR1 LNHDA and CDR2 SQIVND (reference sequence). This CDR3 has 12 amino acids. After removal of 3 bases from V and 8 bases from J, the junction contained 0 bases not matched to a gene.

This clone was counted a single time. The chain is built from TRBV9 and TRBJ2-5; tentative D call: TRBD1 (9 bases). The J call is in doubt because the DNA end fits TRBJ2-7 better. This CDR3 has 16 amino acids. CDR1 and CDR2 from the germline V gene are SGDLS and YYNGEE. CDR3: CASSAGGRTGDYEQYF. The DNA for the CDR3 is TGTGCCAGCAGCGCGGGGGGGAGGACAGGGGACTACGAGCAGTACTTC.

The chain couples TRBV7-9 to TRBJ2-5; 9 bases are a match to TRBD1. The end of the DNA fits TRBJ2-7 better, so the J call may be wrong. Germline V CDR1 and CDR2: SEHNR, FQNEAQ (reference sequence). This CDR3 region has 16 residues. The CDR3 sequence is CASSRLGTGISYEQYF. The CDR3 DNA sequence: TGTGCCAGCAGCAGGCTTGGGACAGGGATTTCCTACGAGCAGTACTTC.

This chain connects TRBV27 to TRBJ2-6, with D possibly being TRBD2 (6 bases). The ends were cut back, 6 bases at V and 2 bases at J, with 11 bases in the middle. CDR3 length: 15 residues. Germline V gene sequence: CDR1 MNHEY, CDR2 SMNVEV (reference sequence). CDR3 sequence: CASRTGDPGANVLTF. The CDR3 region has the DNA TGTGCCAGCAGGACGGGGGACCCTGGGGCCAACGTCCTGACTTTC.

This clone was seen a handful of times. The J gene is TRBJ1-5, the V gene TRBV2; D may be TRBD1 (5 bases). V lost 2 bases and J lost 7, with 12 bases in between. This CDR3 has 14 amino acids. Germline lookup yields CDR1 SNHLY and CDR2 FYNNEI. CDR3 bases: TGTGCCAGCAGTGAACGACAGAGTAAGCAGCCCCAGCATTTT. Translation gives CASSERQSKQPQHF.

As DNA, the CDR3 is TGTGCCAGTAGTACTAGCGGGAGAGGTGACGAGCAGTACTTC. It specifies CASSTSGRGDEQYF. This chain connects TRBV19 to TRBJ2-7; 10 bases fit TRBD2. The V gene's germline CDR1 is LNHDA and CDR2 SQIVND (reference sequence). CDR3 length: 14 amino acids. V lost 4 bases and J lost 5; bases outside the gene matches: 5.

This chain joins TRBV19 and TRBJ1-2; D might be TRBD1 (6 bases). Germline values: CDR1 LNHDA, CDR2 SQIVND (reference sequence). This CDR3 comprises 14 residues. The V end lost 6 bases, the J end lost 2 bases, and 13 bases lay between the germline ends. CDR3 nucleotides: TGTGCCAGTAGCCGAGGGACATCAAACTATGGCTACACCTTC. Its translation: CASSRGTSNYGYTF.

The V gene is TRBV7-2, the J gene TRBJ2-5, with 10 positions matching TRBD2. Germline loops: CDR1 SGHTA, CDR2 FQGNSA. The CDR3 runs to 15 residues. Trimming removed 5 bases from V and 2 bases from J; junction bases left unmatched: 5. CDR3 sequence (DNA): TGTGCCAGCAGCCCCCAAGCGGGAGGGCAAGAGACCCAGTACTTC. Translating gives CASSPQAGGQETQYF.

The gene calls are TRBV18 and TRBJ2-7; 8 bases fit TRBD2. The length of the CDR3 is 15 residues. Per the germline V gene, CDR1 is KGHSH and CDR2 is LQKENI. V lost 6 bases and J lost 0; bases outside the gene matches: 7. CDR3 DNA: TGTGCCAGCTCTCTGACTAGCGCCAGCTCCTACGAGCAGTACTTC. Translation: CASSLTSASSYEQYF.

The chain uses TRBV19 and TRBJ1-1, with a possible D match to TRBD1 (6 bases). V lost 3 bases and J 4 bases, leaving 9 bases between the germline ends. Germline V gene data show CDR1 as LNHDA and CDR2 as SQIVND (reference sequence). The CDR3 contains 13 residues. CDR3 bases: TGTGCCAGTAGTATGGGAGGGGGCACTGAAGCTTTCTTT. This translates into CASSMGGGTEAFF.

The chain employs TRBV6-5 and TRBJ2-7; 11 nucleotides agree with TRBD1. CDR1 is MNHEY, CDR2 SVGAGI, per germline. V lost 5 bases to trimming and J lost 1 base; unmatched junction nucleotides: 4. This CDR3 has 15 amino acids. The CDR3 DNA sequence: TGTGCCAGCAGTCCGGGACAGGGGGTTTCCTACGAGCAGTACTTC. Amino acid sequence: CASSPGQGVSYEQYF.

The chain employs TRBV7-8 and TRBJ2-5, with TRBD2 matching over 8 bases. The CDR3 runs to 15 residues. V trimming: 3 bases; J trimming: 5 bases; junction bases outside the gene matches: 8. Germline CDR1 and CDR2: SGHVS and FQNEAQ. The CDR3 DNA is TGTGCCAGCAGCTTTCTTGCGGGAGGATATGAGACCCAGTACTTC. Translated: CASSFLAGGYETQYF. The variable domain in full, with the rest retrieved from reference TRBV7-8 and TRBJ2-5, is GAGVSQSPRYKVAKRGQDVALRCDPISGHVSLFWYQQALGQGPEFLTYFQNEAQLDKSGLPSDRFFAERPEGSVSTLKIQRTQQEDSAVYLCASSFLAGGYETQYFGPGTRLLVL.

The chain links TRBV5-3 to TRBJ2-1; TRBD2 matches 7 bases. TRBV5-3 carries the ORF label, with uncertain function. The CDR3 contains 17 residues. V trimming: 5 bases; J trimming: 4 bases; junction bases outside the gene matches: 15. CDR3 coding DNA: TGTGCCAGAAGATCCTGGGCGGGGAGGGGCGATTACAATGAGCAGTTCTTC. Encoded protein: CARRSWAGRGDYNEQFF.

V gene TRBV10-2 combines with J gene TRBJ2-2; TRBD1 agrees at 7 bases. V trimming: 3 bases; J trimming: 4 bases; junction bases outside the gene matches: 2. Germline CDR1 WSHSY, CDR2 SAAADI. The CDR3 contains 14 residues. This CDR3 is CASSERGRTGELFF. CDR3 DNA: TGCGCCAGCAGTGAAAGGGGGCGCACCGGGGAGCTGTTTTTT.

This clone has just one count. The junction departs from the called germline gene at one end, perhaps through a read error. The V call is TRBV20-1, the J call TRBJ2-7; 10 nucleotides line up with TRBD1. This CDR3 is 11 amino acids long. Germline CDR1 reads DFQATT; CDR2 reads SNEGSKA (reference sequence). The chain's CDR3 is CSASRRDRGHF. The CDR3 bases are TGCAGTGCTAGCCGACGGGACAGGGGACACTTC.

This chain connects TRBV28 to TRBJ1-3, with 9 positions matching TRBD1. CDR1 and CDR2 (germline): MDHEN, SYDVKM. The CDR3 covers 16 residues. The junction had 8 bases not matched to a gene; V was cut back by 1 base and J by 7 bases. The CDR3 region is CASSLSPTGGGNTIYF. CDR3 nucleotide sequence: TGTGCCAGCAGTTTATCCCCAACAGGGGGCGGTAACACCATATATTTT.

This chain connects TRBV2 to TRBJ2-3, with D tentatively TRBD1 (6 bases). Germline V gene sequence: CDR1 SNHLY, CDR2 FYNNEI. This CDR3 contains 15 residues. The V and J ends lost 1 base and 0 bases respectively, with 8 bases between them. The CDR3 DNA reads TGTGCCAGCAGTGAAGACAGGGCTAGCACAGATACGCAGTATTTT. Its protein is CASSEDRASTDTQYF.

The chain links TRBV5-5 to TRBJ1-6; 12 nucleotides line up with TRBD1. From germline, CDR1 is SGHKS and CDR2 YYEKEE (reference sequence). The CDR3 is 19 residues long. The junction had 6 bases not matched to a gene; V was cut back by 2 bases and J by 0 bases. This CDR3 reads CASSFDGTGGRSYNSPLHF. DNA of the CDR3: TGTGCCAGCAGCTTTGATGGGACAGGGGGCCGCTCCTATAATTCACCCCTCCACTTT. Drawing the rest from reference TRBV5-5 and TRBJ1-6, the complete variable domain is DAGVTQSPTHLIKTRGQQVTLRCSPISGHKSVSWYQQVLGQGPQFIFQYYEKEERGRGNFPDRFSARQFPNYSSELNVNALLLGDSALYLCASSFDGTGGRSYNSPLHFGNGTRLTVT.